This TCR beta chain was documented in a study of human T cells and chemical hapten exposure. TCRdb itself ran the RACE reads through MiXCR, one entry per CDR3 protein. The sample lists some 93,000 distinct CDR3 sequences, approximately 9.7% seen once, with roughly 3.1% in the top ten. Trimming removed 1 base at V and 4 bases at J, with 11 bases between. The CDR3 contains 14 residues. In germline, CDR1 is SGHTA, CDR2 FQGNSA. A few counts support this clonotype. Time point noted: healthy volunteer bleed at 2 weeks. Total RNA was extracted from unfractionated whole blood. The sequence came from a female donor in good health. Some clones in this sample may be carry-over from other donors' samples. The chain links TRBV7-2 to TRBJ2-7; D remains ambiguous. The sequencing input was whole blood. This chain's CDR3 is CASSLGRPGYEQYF. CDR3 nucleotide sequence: TGTGCCAGCAGCTTAGGTCGTCCTGGGTACGAGCAGTACTTC. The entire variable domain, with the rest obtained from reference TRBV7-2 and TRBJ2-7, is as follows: GAGVSQSPSNKVTEKGKDVELRCDPISGHTALYWYRQSLGQGLEFLIYFQGNSAPDKSGLPSDRFSAERTGGSVSTLTIQRTQQEDSAVYLCASSLGRPGYEQYFGPGTRLTVT.